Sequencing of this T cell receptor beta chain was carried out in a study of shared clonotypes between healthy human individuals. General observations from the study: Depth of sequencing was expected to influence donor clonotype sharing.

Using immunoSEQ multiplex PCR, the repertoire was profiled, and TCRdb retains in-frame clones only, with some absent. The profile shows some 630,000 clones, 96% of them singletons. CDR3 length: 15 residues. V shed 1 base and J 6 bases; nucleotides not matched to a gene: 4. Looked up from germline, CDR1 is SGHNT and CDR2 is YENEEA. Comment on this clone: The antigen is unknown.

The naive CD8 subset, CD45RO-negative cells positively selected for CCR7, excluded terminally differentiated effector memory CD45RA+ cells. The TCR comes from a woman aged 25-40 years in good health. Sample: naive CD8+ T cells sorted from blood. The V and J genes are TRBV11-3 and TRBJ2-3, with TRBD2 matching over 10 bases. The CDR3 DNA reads TGTGCCAGCAGCTTAGGTAGCGGGAGGTCTGATACGCAGTATTTT. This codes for CASSLGSGRSDTQYF.